This T cell receptor beta chain was captured by sequencing in a study of CD8 T cells in cerebrospinal fluid in Alzheimer's disease. The CDR3 contains 14 residues. Per the germline V gene, CDR1 is LNHDA and CDR2 is SQIVND (reference sequence). CSF cells were profiled by 10X single-cell V(D)J and 5' expression. TCRdb re-analyzed the 10x single-cell sequencing reads; it lists each CDR3 protein once, without DNA. The sample's table shows approximately 1,400 distinct CDR3 sequences. This sequence joins TRBV19 and TRBJ2-2; TCRdb names TRBD1, which stays unverified in the absence of DNA. Sequencing was carried out using cerebrospinal fluid. The sequence came from a human donor with mild cognitive impairment. CDR3 sequence reads: CASGRQDYTGELFF.